This T cell receptor (beta chain) comes out of a study of early T cells in non-severe SARS-CoV-2 infection. This clonotype was seen more than once but under ten times. The antigen is not known. Researchers attached unique molecular identifiers to individual cDNA molecules. Using its own MiXCR run on the 5' RACE reads, TCRdb lists one record per CDR3 protein. The table includes approximately 34,000 distinct CDR3 sequences, approximately 8% detected once. Study-wide findings and caveats: The matching step, a VDJdb search, favored anti-spike CD8 responses and missed private and CD4 specificities.

Specimen: whole blood, collected at baseline. The sequence was obtained from an adult who was a healthcare worker with PCR-confirmed SARS-CoV-2 infection or an uninfected control (not recorded which).

The CDR3: CASREWTGYEQYF. The CDR3 DNA sequence: TGTGCCAGCAGGGAGTGGACAGGCTACGAGCAGTACTTC. This chain connects TRBV6-1 to TRBJ2-7, with TRBD1 matching 7 bases. Losses at the gene ends were 6 bases for V and 3 bases for J; bases not matched to a gene: 5. Germline V gene data show CDR1 as MNHNS and CDR2 as SASEGT. The CDR3 is 13 amino acids.